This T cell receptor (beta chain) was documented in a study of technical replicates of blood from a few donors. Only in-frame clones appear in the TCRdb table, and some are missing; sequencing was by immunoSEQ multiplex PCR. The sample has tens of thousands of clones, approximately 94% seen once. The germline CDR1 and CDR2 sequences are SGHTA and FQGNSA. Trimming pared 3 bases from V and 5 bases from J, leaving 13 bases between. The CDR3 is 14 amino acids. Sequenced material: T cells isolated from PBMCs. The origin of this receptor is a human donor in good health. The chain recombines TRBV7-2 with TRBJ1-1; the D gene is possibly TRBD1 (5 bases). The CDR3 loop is CASSFVGGITEAFF. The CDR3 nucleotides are TGTGCCAGCAGCTTTGTCGGGGGTATTACTGAAGCTTTCTTT.